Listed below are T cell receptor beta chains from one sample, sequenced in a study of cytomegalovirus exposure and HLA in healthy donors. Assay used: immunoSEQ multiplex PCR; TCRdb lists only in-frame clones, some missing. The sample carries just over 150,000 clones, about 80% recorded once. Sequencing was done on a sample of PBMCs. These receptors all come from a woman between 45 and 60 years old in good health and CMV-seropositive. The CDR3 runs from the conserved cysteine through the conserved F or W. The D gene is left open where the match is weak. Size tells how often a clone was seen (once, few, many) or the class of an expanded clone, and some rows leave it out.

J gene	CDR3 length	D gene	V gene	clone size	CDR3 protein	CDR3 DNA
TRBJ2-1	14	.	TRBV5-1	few	CASSQDSVYNEQFF	TGCGCCAGCAGTCAGGACAGCGTCTACAATGAGCAGTTCTTC
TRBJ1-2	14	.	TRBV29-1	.	CSATKGRVGYGYTF	TGCAGCGCCACGAAGGGGAGGGTTGGCTATGGCTACACCTTC
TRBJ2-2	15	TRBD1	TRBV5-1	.	CASSGGTGGSGELFF	TGCGCCAGCAGCGGGGGGACAGGGGGATCCGGGGAGCTGTTTTTT
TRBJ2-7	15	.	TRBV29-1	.	CSVTLGGTNLYEQYF	TGCAGCGTTACCTTAGGGGGGACTAACCTCTACGAGCAGTACTTC
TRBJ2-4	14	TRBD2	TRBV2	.	CASSSGTTRNIQYF	TGTGCCAGCAGTTCCGGGACTACAAGGAACATTCAGTACTTC
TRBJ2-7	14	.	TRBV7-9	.	CASSLTGSGDEQYF	TGTGCCAGCAGCTTAACCGGGAGTGGCGACGAGCAGTACTTC
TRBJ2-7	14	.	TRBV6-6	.	CASGFGESSYEQYF	TGTGCCAGCGGGTTCGGGGAAAGCTCCTACGAGCAGTACTTC
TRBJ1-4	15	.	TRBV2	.	CASSPVTARNEKLFF	TGTGCCAGCAGTCCTGTAACAGCCCGAAATGAAAAACTGTTTTTT
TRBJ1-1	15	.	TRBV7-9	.	CASSFSDILNTEAFF	TGTGCCAGCAGCTTTAGTGACATCCTGAACACTGAAGCTTTCTTT
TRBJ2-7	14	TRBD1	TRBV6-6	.	CASSYTGTVGEQYF	TGTGCCAGCAGTTACACCGGGACAGTAGGCGAGCAGTACTTC
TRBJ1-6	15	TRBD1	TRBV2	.	CASTSGQEYNSPLHF	TGTGCCAGCACTTCGGGACAGGAGTATAATTCACCCCTCCACTTT
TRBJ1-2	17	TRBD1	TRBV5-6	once	CASSLGTGTEFNYGYTF	TGTGCCAGCAGCTTGGGGACCGGGACAGAATTTAACTATGGCTACACCTTC
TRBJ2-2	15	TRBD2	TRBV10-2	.	CASTGGARVTGELFF	TGCGCCAGCACGGGGGGAGCGCGTGTCACCGGGGAGCTGTTTTTT
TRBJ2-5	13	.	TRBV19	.	CASSISSSETQYF	TGTGCCAGTAGTATATCCAGTTCCGAGACCCAGTACTTC
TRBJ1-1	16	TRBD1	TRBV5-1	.	CASSLDRRTGGTEAFF	TGCGCCAGCAGCTTGGATCGGAGGACAGGGGGCACTGAAGCTTTCTTT
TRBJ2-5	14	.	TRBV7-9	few	CASDSGGPQETQYF	TGTGCCAGCGACTCCGGAGGCCCCCAAGAGACCCAGTACTTC
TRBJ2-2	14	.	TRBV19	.	CASSISGFAGELFF	TGTGCCAGTAGTATCTCAGGGTTTGCCGGGGAGCTGTTTTTT
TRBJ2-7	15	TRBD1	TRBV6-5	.	CASSYSGTGGYEQYF	TGTGCCAGCAGTTACTCGGGGACAGGGGGGTACGAGCAGTACTTC
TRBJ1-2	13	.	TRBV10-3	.	CAINPQPTYGYTF	TGTGCCATCAATCCACAGCCAACCTATGGCTACACCTTC